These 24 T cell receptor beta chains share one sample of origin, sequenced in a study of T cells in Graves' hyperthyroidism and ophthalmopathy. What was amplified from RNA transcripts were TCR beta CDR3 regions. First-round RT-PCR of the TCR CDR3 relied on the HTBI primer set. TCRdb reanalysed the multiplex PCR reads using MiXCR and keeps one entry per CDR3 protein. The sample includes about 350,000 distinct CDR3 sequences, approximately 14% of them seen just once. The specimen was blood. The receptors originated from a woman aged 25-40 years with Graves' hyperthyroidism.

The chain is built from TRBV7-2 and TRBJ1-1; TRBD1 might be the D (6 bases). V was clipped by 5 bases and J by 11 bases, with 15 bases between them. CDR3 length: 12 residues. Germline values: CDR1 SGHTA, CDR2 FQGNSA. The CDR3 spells CASSVDSSKAFF. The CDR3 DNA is TGTGCCAGCAGCGTGGACAGCTCGAAGGCTTTCTTT.

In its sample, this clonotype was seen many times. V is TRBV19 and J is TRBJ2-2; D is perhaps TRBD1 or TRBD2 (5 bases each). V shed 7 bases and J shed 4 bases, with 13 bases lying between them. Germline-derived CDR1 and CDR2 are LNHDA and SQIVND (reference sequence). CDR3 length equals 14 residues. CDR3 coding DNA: TGTGCCAGTACTGAGGTCGGGGCCACCGGGGAGCTGTTTTTT. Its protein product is CASTEVGATGELFF.

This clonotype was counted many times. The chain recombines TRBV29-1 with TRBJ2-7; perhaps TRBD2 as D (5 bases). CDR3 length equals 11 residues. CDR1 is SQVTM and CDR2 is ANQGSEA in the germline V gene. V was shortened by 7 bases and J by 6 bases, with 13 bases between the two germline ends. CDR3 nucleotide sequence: TGCAGCGCTAGAGGGTCTCGCGAGCAGTACTTC. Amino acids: CSARGSREQYF.

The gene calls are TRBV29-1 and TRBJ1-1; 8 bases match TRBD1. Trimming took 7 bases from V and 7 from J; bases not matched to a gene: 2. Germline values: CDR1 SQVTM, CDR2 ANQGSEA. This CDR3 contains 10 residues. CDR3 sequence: CSAGQDEAFF. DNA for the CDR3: TGCAGCGCGGGACAGGATGAAGCTTTCTTT.

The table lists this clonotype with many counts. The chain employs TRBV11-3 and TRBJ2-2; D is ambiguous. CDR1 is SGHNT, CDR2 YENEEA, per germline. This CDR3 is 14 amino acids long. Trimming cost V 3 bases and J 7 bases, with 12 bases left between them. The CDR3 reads CASSFTPRSGELFF. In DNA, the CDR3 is TGTGCCAGCAGCTTCACCCCCCGGAGCGGGGAGCTGTTTTTT.

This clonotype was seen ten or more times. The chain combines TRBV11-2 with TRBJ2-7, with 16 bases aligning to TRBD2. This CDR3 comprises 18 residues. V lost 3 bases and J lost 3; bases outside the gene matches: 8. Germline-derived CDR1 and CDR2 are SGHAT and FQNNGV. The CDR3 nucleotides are TGTGCCAGCAGCTTGATCCCGGGACTAGCGGGAGGGGGCTACGAGCAGTACTTC. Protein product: CASSLIPGLAGGGYEQYF.

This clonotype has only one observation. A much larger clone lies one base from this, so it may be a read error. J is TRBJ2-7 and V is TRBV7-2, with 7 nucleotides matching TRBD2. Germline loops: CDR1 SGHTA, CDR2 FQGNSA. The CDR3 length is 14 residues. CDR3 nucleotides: TGTGCCAGCAGCTCCCCCGGGAGGTCCTACGAGCCGTACTTC. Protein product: CASSSPGRSYEPYF.

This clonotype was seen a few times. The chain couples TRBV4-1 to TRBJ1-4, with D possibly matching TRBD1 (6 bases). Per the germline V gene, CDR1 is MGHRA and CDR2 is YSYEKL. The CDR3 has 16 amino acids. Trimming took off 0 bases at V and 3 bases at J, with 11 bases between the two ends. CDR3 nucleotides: TGCGCCAGCAGCCAAGATGGCAGGGGCCCTAATGAAAAACTGTTTTTT. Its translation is CASSQDGRGPNEKLFF.

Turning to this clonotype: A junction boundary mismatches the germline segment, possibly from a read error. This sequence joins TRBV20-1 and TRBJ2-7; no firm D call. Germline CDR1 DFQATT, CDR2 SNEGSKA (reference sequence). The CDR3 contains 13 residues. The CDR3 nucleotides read TGCAGTGGGACGGACCACAGCTCCTACGAGGAGTACTTC. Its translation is CSGTDHSSYEEYF.

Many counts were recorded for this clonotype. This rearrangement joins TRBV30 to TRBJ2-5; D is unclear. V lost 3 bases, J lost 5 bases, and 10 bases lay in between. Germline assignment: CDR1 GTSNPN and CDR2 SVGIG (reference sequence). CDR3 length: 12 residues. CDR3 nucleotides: TGTGCCTGGAGGCCTGTATCGGAGACCCAGTACTTC. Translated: CAWRPVSETQYF. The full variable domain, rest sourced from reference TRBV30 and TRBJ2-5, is SQTIHQWPATLVQPVGSPLSLECTVEGTSNPNLYWYRQAAGRGLQLLFYSVGIGQISSEVPQNLSASRPQDRQFILSSKKLLLSDSGFYLCAWRPVSETQYFGPGTRLLVL.

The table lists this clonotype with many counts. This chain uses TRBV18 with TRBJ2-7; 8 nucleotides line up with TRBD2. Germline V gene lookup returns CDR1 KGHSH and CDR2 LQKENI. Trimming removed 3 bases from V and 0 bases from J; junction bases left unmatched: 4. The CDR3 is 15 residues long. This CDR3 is CASSPASGLSYEQYF. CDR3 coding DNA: TGTGCCAGCTCACCTGCTAGCGGGCTCTCCTACGAGCAGTACTTC.

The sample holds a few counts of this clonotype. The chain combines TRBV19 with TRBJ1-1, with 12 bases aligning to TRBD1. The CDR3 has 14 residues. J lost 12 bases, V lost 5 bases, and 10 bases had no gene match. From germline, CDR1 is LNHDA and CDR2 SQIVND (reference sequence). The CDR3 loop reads CASSLSPGQGATFF. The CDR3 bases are TGTGCCAGTAGTCTCTCCCCGGGACAGGGGGCGACTTTCTTT. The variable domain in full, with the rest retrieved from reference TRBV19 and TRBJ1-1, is DGGITQSPKYLFRKEGQNVTLSCEQNLNHDAMYWYRQDPGQGLRLIYYSQIVNDFQKGDIAEGYSVSREKKESFPLTVTSAQKNPTAFYLCASSLSPGQGATFFGQGTRLTVV.

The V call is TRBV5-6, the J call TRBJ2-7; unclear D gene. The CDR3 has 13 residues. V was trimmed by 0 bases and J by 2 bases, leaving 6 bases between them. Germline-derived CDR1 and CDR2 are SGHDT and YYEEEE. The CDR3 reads CASSLGLTYEQYF. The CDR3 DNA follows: TGTGCCAGCAGCTTGGGCCTTACCTACGAGCAGTACTTC.

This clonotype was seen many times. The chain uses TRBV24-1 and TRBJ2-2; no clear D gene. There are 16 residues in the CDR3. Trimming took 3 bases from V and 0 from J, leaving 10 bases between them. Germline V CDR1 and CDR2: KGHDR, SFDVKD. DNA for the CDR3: TGTGCCACCAGTGATGATCGAGGAGCGAACACCGGGGAGCTGTTTTTT. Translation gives CATSDDRGANTGELFF.

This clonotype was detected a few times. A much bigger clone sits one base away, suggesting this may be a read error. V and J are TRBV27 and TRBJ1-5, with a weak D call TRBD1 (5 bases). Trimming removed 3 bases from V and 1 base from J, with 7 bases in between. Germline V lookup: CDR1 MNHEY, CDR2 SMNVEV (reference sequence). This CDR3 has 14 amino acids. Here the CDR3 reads CASSFWGSNQPQHF. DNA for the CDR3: TGTGCCAGCAGTTTTTGGGGGAGCAATCAGCCCCAGCATTTT.

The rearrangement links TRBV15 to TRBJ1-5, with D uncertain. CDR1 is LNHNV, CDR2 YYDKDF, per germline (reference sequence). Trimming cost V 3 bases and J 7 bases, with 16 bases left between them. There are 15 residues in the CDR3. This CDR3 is CATSSERAQRQPQHF. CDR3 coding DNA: TGTGCCACCAGCAGTGAACGGGCCCAACGGCAGCCCCAGCATTTT.

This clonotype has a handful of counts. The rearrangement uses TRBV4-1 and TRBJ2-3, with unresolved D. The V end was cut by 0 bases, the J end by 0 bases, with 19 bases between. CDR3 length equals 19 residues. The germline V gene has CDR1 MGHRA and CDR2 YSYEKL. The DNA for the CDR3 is TGCGCCAGCAGCCAAGATCCCGGTGGTGACTTTTCTAGCACAGATACGCAGTATTTT. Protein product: CASSQDPGGDFSSTDTQYF.

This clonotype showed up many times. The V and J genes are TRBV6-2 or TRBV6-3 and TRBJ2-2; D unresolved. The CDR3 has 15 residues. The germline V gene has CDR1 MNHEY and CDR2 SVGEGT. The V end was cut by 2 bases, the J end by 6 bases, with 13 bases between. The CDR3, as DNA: TGTGCCAGCAGTTACACCAGCCCGGGCGCCGGGGAGCTGTTTTTT. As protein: CASSYTSPGAGELFF.

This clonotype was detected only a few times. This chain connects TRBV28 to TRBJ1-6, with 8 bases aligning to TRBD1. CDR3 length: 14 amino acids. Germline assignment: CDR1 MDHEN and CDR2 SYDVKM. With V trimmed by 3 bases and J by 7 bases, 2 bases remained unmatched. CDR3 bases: TGTGCCAGCAGTTTGGGACAGGTCAATTCACCCCTCCACTTT. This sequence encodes CASSLGQVNSPLHF.

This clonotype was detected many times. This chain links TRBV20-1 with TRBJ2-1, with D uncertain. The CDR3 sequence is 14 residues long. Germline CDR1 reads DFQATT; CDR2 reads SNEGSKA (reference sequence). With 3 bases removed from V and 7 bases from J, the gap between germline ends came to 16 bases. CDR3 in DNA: TGCAGTGCTAGTATCCGGGCACCCTCGAATGAGCAGTTCTTC. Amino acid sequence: CSASIRAPSNEQFF.

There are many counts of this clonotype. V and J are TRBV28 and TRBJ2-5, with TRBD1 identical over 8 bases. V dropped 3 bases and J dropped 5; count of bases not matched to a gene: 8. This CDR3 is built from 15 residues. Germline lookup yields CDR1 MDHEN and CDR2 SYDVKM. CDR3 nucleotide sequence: TGTGCCAGCAGTTTTAGACAGGGGCTAGTCGAGACCCAGTACTTC. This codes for CASSFRQGLVETQYF.

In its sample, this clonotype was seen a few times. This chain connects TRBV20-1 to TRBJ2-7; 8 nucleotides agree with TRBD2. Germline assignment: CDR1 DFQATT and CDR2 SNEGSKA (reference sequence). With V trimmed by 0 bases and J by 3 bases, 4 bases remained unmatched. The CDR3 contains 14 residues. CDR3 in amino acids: CSAREGTRDYEQYF. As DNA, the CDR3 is TGCAGTGCTAGAGAGGGGACTAGAGACTACGAGCAGTACTTC.

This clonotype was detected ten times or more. Here the CDR3 DNA reads TGTGCCAGCAGTGAGTACCATAGCTCCTACAATGAGCAGTTCTTC. It is translated as CASSEYHSSYNEQFF. The chain is built from TRBV6-1 and TRBJ2-1, with D uncertain. V was clipped by 3 bases and J by 0 bases, with 9 bases between them. This CDR3 has 15 residues. Looked up from germline, CDR1 is MNHNS and CDR2 is SASEGT.

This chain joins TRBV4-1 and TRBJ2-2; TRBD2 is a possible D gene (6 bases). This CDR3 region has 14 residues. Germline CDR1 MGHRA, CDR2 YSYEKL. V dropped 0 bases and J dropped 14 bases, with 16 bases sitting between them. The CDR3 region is CASSQDRLRERLFF. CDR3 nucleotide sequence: TGCGCCAGCAGCCAAGATCGTCTCCGGGAGAGACTGTTTTTT.